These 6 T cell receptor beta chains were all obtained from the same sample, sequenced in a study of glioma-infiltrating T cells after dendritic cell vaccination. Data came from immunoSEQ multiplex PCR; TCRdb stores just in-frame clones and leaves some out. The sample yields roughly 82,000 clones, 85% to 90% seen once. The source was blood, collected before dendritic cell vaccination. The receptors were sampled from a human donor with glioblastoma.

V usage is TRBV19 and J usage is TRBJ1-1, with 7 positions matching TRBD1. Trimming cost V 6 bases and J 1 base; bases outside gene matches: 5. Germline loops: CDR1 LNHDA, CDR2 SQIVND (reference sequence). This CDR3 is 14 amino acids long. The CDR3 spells CASRETGRNTEAFF. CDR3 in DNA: TGTGCCAGTAGAGAGACAGGGAGGAACACTGAAGCTTTCTTT.

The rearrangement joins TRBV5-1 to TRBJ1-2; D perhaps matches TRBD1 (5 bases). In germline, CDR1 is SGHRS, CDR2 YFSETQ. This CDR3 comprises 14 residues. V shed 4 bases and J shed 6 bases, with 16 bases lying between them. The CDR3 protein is CASSPGGGINGYTF. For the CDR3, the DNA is TGCGCCAGCAGCCCCGGCGGGGGTATCAATGGCTACACCTTC.

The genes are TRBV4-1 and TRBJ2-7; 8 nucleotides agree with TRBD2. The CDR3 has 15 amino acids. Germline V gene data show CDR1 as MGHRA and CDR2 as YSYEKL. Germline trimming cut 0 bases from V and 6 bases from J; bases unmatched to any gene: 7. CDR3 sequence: CASSQEGTRSFEQYF. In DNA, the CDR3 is TGCGCCAGCAGCCAAGAAGGGACTAGGAGTTTCGAGCAGTACTTC.

CDR3 bases: TGTGCCACCTTTAAGGACAGGGGAAGGTTGAACTATGGCTACACCTTC. Its translation is CATFKDRGRLNYGYTF. The chain joins TRBV10-3 to TRBJ1-2; TRBD1 agrees at 9 bases. The CDR3 has 16 residues. V lost 10 bases, J lost 2 bases, and 14 bases stayed unmatched. CDR1 is ENHRY and CDR2 is SYGVKD in the germline V gene.

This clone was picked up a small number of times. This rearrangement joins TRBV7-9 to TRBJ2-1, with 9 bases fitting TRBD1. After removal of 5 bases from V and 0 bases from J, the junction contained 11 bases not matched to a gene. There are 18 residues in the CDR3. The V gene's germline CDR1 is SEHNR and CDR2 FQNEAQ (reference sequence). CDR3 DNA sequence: TGTGCCAGCAGCCCGGGACAGGGCCTCACTGGCTCCTACAATGAGCAGTTCTTC. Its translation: CASSPGQGLTGSYNEQFF.

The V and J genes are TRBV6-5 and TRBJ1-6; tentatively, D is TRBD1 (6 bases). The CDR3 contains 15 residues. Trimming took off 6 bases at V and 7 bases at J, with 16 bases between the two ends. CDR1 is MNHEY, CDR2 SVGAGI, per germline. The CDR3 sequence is CASSPTQGWNSPLHF. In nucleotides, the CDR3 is TGTGCCAGCAGCCCAACCCAGGGGTGGAATTCACCCCTCCACTTT.